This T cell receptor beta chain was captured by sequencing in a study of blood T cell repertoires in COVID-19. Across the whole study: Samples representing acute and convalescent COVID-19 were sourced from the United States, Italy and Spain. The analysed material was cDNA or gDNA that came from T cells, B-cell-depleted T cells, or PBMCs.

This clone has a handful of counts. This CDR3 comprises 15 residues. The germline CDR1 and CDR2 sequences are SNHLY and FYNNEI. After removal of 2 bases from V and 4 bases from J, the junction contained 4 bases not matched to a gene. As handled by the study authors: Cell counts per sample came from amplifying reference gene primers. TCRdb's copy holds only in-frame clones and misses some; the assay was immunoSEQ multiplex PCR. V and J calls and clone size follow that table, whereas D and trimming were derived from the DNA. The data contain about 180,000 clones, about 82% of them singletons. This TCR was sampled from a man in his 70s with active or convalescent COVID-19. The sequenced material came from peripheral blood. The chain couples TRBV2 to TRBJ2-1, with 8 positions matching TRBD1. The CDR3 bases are TGTGCCAGCAGTGAACAGGGGGCGGATTACAATGAGCAGTTCTTC. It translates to CASSEQGADYNEQFF.